Only a few counts were recorded for the clone carrying this T cell receptor (beta chain). Its antigen is unidentified. The protocol was immunoSEQ multiplex PCR, while the TCRdb copy is restricted to in-frame clones and leaves out a portion. Of under 70,000 clones listed, around 74% are singletons. The V gene end was trimmed by 1 base and the J gene end by 0 bases; junction bases not matched to a gene: 2. This CDR3 has 15 residues. Per germline, CDR1 SGHRS and CDR2 YFSETQ. The sample originates from a study of T cell responses to AZD1222 COVID-19 vaccine. Notes on the study in general: Per reports, nearly half of all spike-specific TCRs target regions that are unmutated in variants. The donor group comprised mostly white British people and more females; the analysis possibly underestimated clonal diversity. After the peak T cell response, and only then, were repertoires sampled.

The chain couples TRBV5-1 to TRBJ2-7, with 9 bases matching TRBD2. The receptor was derived from an adult in good health. The starting material was peripheral blood, obtained on day 0 of MenACWY control vaccination. The CDR3 region is CASSLLAGNSYEQYF. In DNA, the CDR3 is TGCGCCAGCAGCTTGCTAGCGGGGAACTCCTACGAGCAGTACTTC.